Following are 30 T cell receptor beta chains from one sample sequenced in a study of blood T cell repertoires in COVID-19. Sequencing was performed with immunoSEQ multiplex PCR; in TCRdb, only in-frame clones are kept and a portion is missing. The table lists almost 35,000 clones, 80% of them singletons. What was sequenced was peripheral blood. Every receptor here comes from a man at least 80 years old with acute or convalescent COVID-19.

The chain carries TRBV15 and TRBJ1-5; 10 positions match TRBD1. V lost 6 bases, J lost 6 bases, and 5 bases stayed unmatched. This CDR3 is 14 amino acids long. CDR1 and CDR2 (germline): LNHNV, YYDKDF (reference sequence). The CDR3 DNA follows: TGTGCCACCAGTCAAGGACAGGGGGTTCAGCCCCAGCATTTT. This sequence encodes CATSQGQGVQPQHF.

The chain uses TRBV9 and TRBJ2-6, with TRBD1 identical over 11 bases. Germline V lookup: CDR1 SGDLS, CDR2 YYNGEE. V shed 7 bases, J shed 0 bases, and the junction held 6 bases outside the gene matches. This CDR3 contains 17 residues. The CDR3 sequence is CASRGQGAGSGANVLTF. The CDR3 DNA is TGTGCCAGCCGTGGACAGGGGGCGGGCTCTGGGGCCAACGTCCTGACTTTC.

The rearrangement joins TRBV11-2 to TRBJ2-3; 8 nucleotides align to TRBD2. Trimming cost V 1 base and J 3 bases; bases outside gene matches: 9. From germline, CDR1 is SGHAT and CDR2 FQNNGV. This CDR3 has 17 amino acids. For the CDR3, the DNA is TGTGCCAGCAGCTTAGGCCTCGGACTAGCCCAAACAGATACGCAGTATTTT. Protein: CASSLGLGLAQTDTQYF.

The genes are TRBV6-2 or TRBV6-3 and TRBJ2-7, with D possibly matching TRBD1 (5 bases). Germline CDR1 is MNHEY and CDR2 is SVGEGT. With 2 bases removed from V and 2 bases from J, the gap between germline ends came to 10 bases. This CDR3 contains 14 residues. In nucleotides, the CDR3 is TGTGCCAGCAGTTACACGGACACGACCTACGAGCAGTACTTC. Its protein is CASSYTDTTYEQYF.

This clone was seen more than once but under ten times. This chain uses TRBV7-2 with TRBJ2-6; perhaps TRBD1 as D (6 bases). V lost 4 bases and J 0 bases, leaving 16 bases between the germline ends. The CDR3 extends over 18 amino acids. CDR1 and CDR2 (germline): SGHTA, FQGNSA. This CDR3 reads CASSSQPTGYSGANVLTF. CDR3 nucleotide sequence: TGTGCCAGCAGCTCGCAGCCGACAGGATACTCTGGGGCCAACGTCCTGACTTTC. The variable domain in full, completed from reference TRBV7-2 and TRBJ2-6, reads GAGVSQSPSNKVTEKGKDVELRCDPISGHTALYWYRQSLGQGLEFLIYFQGNSAPDKSGLPSDRFSAERTGGSVSTLTIQRTQQEDSAVYLCASSSQPTGYSGANVLTFGAGSRLTVL.

The rearrangement uses TRBV7-8 and TRBJ2-3; D remains ambiguous. V lost 1 base and J lost 6, with 17 bases in between. CDR3 size: 16 residues. Looked up from germline, CDR1 is SGHVS and CDR2 is FQNEAQ. This chain's CDR3 is CASSLVPRHIADTQYF. In nucleotides, the CDR3 is TGTGCCAGCAGCTTAGTCCCCCGCCACATCGCCGATACGCAGTATTTT.

The chain carries TRBV30 and TRBJ2-2; TRBD1 is a possible D gene (5 bases). The CDR3 extends over 14 amino acids. The ends were cut back, 0 bases at V and 7 bases at J, with 12 bases in the middle. CDR1 and CDR2 from the germline V gene are GTSNPN and SVGIG (reference sequence). The CDR3, as DNA: TGTGCCTGGAGTGTCTTCAGGGTGGGCGGGGAGCTGTTTTTT. It is translated as CAWSVFRVGGELFF.

This clone came up once. The chain carries TRBV5-1 and TRBJ2-7; a weak D match, TRBD2 (6 bases). The V end lost 1 base, the J end lost 5 bases, and 16 bases lay between the germline ends. Germline V lookup: CDR1 SGHRS, CDR2 YFSETQ. This CDR3 has 15 residues. As DNA, the CDR3 is TGCGCCAGCAGCTTGAGTCCCGGGAGATCGGACGAGCAGTACTTC. It codes for CASSLSPGRSDEQYF.

CDR3 protein: CASSAQVAASTDTQYF. Here the CDR3 DNA reads TGTGCCAGCAGTGCCCAAGTAGCAGCTAGCACAGATACGCAGTATTTT. V usage is TRBV6-4 and J usage is TRBJ2-3; no clear D. V gave up 4 bases and J gave up 0 bases, with 14 bases separating them. Germline V gene data show CDR1 as MRHNA and CDR2 as SNTAGT. The CDR3 spans 16 residues.

The chain links TRBV7-3 to TRBJ2-2; 11 positions agree with TRBD2. Per the germline V gene, CDR1 is SGHTA and CDR2 is FQGTGA. CDR3 size: 15 residues. Trimming cost V 5 bases and J 1 base; bases outside gene matches: 0. CDR3 sequence reads: CASSTSGGNTGELFF. CDR3 in DNA: TGTGCCAGCAGCACTAGCGGGGGGAACACCGGGGAGCTGTTTTTT.

This chain uses TRBV2 with TRBJ2-5; 8 bases align to TRBD2. The CDR3 has 12 amino acids. The V gene end was trimmed by 4 bases and the J gene end by 5 bases; junction bases not matched to a gene: 0. CDR1 is SNHLY and CDR2 is FYNNEI in the germline V gene. The CDR3 is CASSASGETQYF. The DNA of the CDR3 is TGTGCCAGCAGTGCTAGCGGGGAGACCCAGTACTTC. Based on the CDR3 plus reference TRBV2 and TRBJ2-5, the full variable domain is EPEVTQTPSHQVTQMGQEVILRCVPISNHLYFYWYRQILGQKVEFLVSFYNNEISEKSEIFDDQFSVERPDGSNFTLKIRSTKLEDSAMYFCASSASGETQYFGPGTRLLVL.

Note on this clone: The sample holds other DNA sequences that translate to the same CDR3. The V call is TRBV7-3, the J call TRBJ2-2, with 11 bases aligning to TRBD1. Per the germline V gene, CDR1 is SGHTA and CDR2 is FQGTGA. Losses at the gene ends were 5 bases for V and 4 bases for J; bases not matched to a gene: 3. The CDR3 totals 15 residues. CDR3 sequence reads: CASSRDRGGTGELFF. DNA for the CDR3: TGTGCCAGCAGCCGGGACAGGGGGGGCACCGGGGAGCTGTTTTTT.

CDR3 protein: CASSQDIGSGNIQYF. DNA for the CDR3: TGCGCCAGCAGCCAAGATATAGGCAGCGGAAACATTCAGTACTTC. The chain links TRBV4-3 to TRBJ2-4; perhaps TRBD2 as D (5 bases). CDR3 length equals 15 residues. The V end was cut by 0 bases, the J end by 6 bases, with 12 bases between. Germline V CDR1 and CDR2: LGHNA, YSLEER.

The chain recombines TRBV2 with TRBJ2-5, with 9 bases lining up with TRBD2. Germline V gene lookup returns CDR1 SNHLY and CDR2 FYNNEI. Trimming removed 6 bases from V and 4 bases from J; junction bases left unmatched: 3. This CDR3 has 13 amino acids. The CDR3 DNA follows: TGTGCCAGCAGGGCGGGGGGGGTAGAGACCCAGTACTTC. Its protein product is CASRAGGVETQYF.

The rearrangement uses TRBV25-1 and TRBJ2-7, with 8 bases matching TRBD1. This CDR3 is 13 amino acids long. J was trimmed by 6 bases and V by 7 bases; bases with no gene match: 8. Germline V gene lookup returns CDR1 MGHDK and CDR2 SYGVNS. The CDR3 spells CASNYQGASEQYF. The CDR3 DNA follows: TGTGCCAGCAATTACCAGGGGGCGAGCGAGCAGTACTTC.

The chain employs TRBV3-1 (or the pseudogene TRBV3-2) and TRBJ2-5; 9 positions agree with TRBD2. CDR3 length equals 14 residues. J was trimmed by 5 bases and V by 6 bases; bases with no gene match: 7. Per germline, CDR1 LGHDT and CDR2 YNNKEL (reference sequence). CDR3 amino acids: CASSRLAERETQYF. CDR3 sequence (DNA): TGTGCCAGCAGTCGACTAGCGGAGAGGGAGACCCAGTACTTC.

The J gene is TRBJ2-1, the V gene TRBV18; 9 nucleotides agree with TRBD2. This CDR3 spans 16 amino acids. V shed 3 bases and J 0 bases; nucleotides not matched to a gene: 3. Per the germline V gene, CDR1 is KGHSH and CDR2 is LQKENI. The chain's CDR3 is CASSPETSGSYNEQFF. CDR3 sequence (DNA): TGTGCCAGCTCACCTGAGACTAGCGGCTCCTACAATGAGCAGTTCTTC. Together with reference TRBV18 and TRBJ2-1, the CDR3 gives the full variable domain: NAGVMQNPRHLVRRRGQEARLRCSPMKGHSHVYWYRQLPEEGLKFMVYLQKENIIDESGMPKERFSAEFPKEGPSILRIQQVVRGDSAAYFCASSPETSGSYNEQFFGPGTRLTVL.

The chain employs TRBV4-3 and TRBJ1-6; 7 bases match TRBD1. Germline CDR1 reads LGHNA; CDR2 reads YSLEER. This CDR3 has 17 amino acids. V was pared by 0 bases and J by 8 bases, with 10 bases of the junction left unmatched. The CDR3 spells CASSQDPVTGAYSPLHF. The CDR3 DNA is TGCGCCAGCAGCCAAGACCCCGTAACAGGGGCCTATTCACCCCTCCACTTT.

The rearrangement uses TRBV10-3 and TRBJ2-7; 9 bases line up with TRBD1. V was clipped by 8 bases and J by 4 bases; unmatched bases: 15. Germline V gene data show CDR1 as ENHRY and CDR2 as SYGVKD. This CDR3 has 16 residues. CDR3 sequence reads: CAIGLLVTGGRYEQYF. CDR3 nucleotides: TGTGCCATCGGCCTACTGGTTACAGGGGGCAGATACGAGCAGTACTTC.

The V gene is TRBV28, the J gene TRBJ2-7; 7 nucleotides line up with TRBD1. Per germline, CDR1 MDHEN and CDR2 SYDVKM. Losses at the gene ends were 2 bases for V and 2 bases for J; bases not matched to a gene: 3. The CDR3 runs 14 residues. CDR3 region: CASSLAGGPYEQYF. CDR3 nucleotide sequence: TGTGCCAGCAGTTTAGCAGGGGGTCCCTACGAGCAGTACTTC.

V gene TRBV29-1 combines with J gene TRBJ2-5, with D possibly being TRBD2 (5 bases). The V end was cut by 7 bases, the J end by 0 bases, with 12 bases between. This CDR3 spans 13 amino acids. Germline values: CDR1 SQVTM, CDR2 ANQGSEA. The CDR3 DNA reads as TGCAGCGCTGACCGGGGTAACCAAGAGACCCAGTACTTC. Its protein product is CSADRGNQETQYF.

The chain employs TRBV7-9 and TRBJ1-2; 7 bases are shared with TRBD1. With 5 bases clipped from V and 6 bases from J, the junction kept 6 bases outside the gene matches. Germline assignment: CDR1 SEHNR and CDR2 FQNEAQ (reference sequence). The CDR3 is made up of 13 amino acids. The DNA of the CDR3 is TGTGCCAGCAGCGGCAGACAGGGTGATGGCTACACCTTC. Amino acids: CASSGRQGDGYTF.

The chain employs TRBV18 and TRBJ2-1; D uncertain. Germline V gene sequence: CDR1 KGHSH, CDR2 LQKENI. V was clipped by 3 bases and J by 4 bases, with 10 bases between them. The length of the CDR3 is 14 residues. The CDR3 region has the DNA TGTGCCAGCTCACCGGGCGACAAATACAATGAGCAGTTCTTC. This gives the protein CASSPGDKYNEQFF.

The chain is built from TRBV5-4 and TRBJ2-1; D is perhaps TRBD2 (6 bases). CDR3 length equals 14 residues. The germline gives CDR1 SGHNT, CDR2 YYREEE (reference sequence). V was trimmed by 3 bases and J by 9 bases, leaving 16 bases between them. The CDR3 bases are TGTGCCAGCAGCTCGAAGAGACTAGACTCTGAGCAGTTCTTC. Translated, it gives CASSSKRLDSEQFF.

V is TRBV5-6 and J is TRBJ1-1; D is possibly TRBD1 (5 bases). Between the trimmed V and J ends, which lost 0 bases and 2 bases, there was a span of 14 bases. In germline, CDR1 is SGHDT, CDR2 YYEEEE. This CDR3 has 16 residues. The CDR3 spells CASSLVSGSVNTEAFF. The CDR3 nucleotides read TGTGCCAGCAGCTTGGTGTCAGGGTCGGTAAACACTGAAGCTTTCTTT.

This chain joins TRBV3-1 (or the pseudogene TRBV3-2) and TRBJ1-6; TRBD1 matches 9 bases. Trimming took 1 base from V and 7 from J; bases not matched to a gene: 2. From germline, CDR1 is LGHDT and CDR2 YNNKEL (reference sequence). The CDR3 consists of 15 residues. CDR3 loop: CASSQGQGGNSPLHF. CDR3 nucleotides: TGTGCCAGCAGCCAAGGACAGGGGGGGAATTCACCCCTCCACTTT.

The chain links TRBV20-1 to TRBJ2-3; 10 bases agree with TRBD2. Germline V gene sequence: CDR1 DFQATT, CDR2 SNEGSKA (reference sequence). V lost 3 bases to trimming and J lost 1 base; unmatched junction nucleotides: 7. The CDR3 consists of 16 residues. The CDR3 reads CSASAPGLAGTDTQYF. The CDR3 bases are TGCAGTGCTAGTGCCCCAGGACTAGCGGGCACAGATACGCAGTATTTT.

The J gene is TRBJ2-1, the V gene TRBV11-2; 7 bases align to TRBD1. Germline assignment: CDR1 SGHAT and CDR2 FQNNGV. V shed 1 base, J shed 6 bases, and the junction held 3 bases outside the gene matches. The CDR3 has 14 amino acids. The CDR3 loop reads CASSLGQGINEQFF. The CDR3 DNA reads TGTGCCAGCAGCTTAGGACAGGGCATCAATGAGCAGTTCTTC.

The gene calls are TRBV7-2 and TRBJ2-2; perhaps TRBD2 as D (6 bases). The CDR3 is made up of 15 amino acids. Germline V gene lookup returns CDR1 SGHTA and CDR2 FQGNSA. The V end lost 5 bases, the J end lost 2 bases, and 12 bases lay between the germline ends. The CDR3 protein is CASSLSGSNTGELFF. The CDR3 region has the DNA TGTGCCAGCAGCCTTAGCGGAAGCAACACCGGGGAGCTGTTTTTT.

The chain is built from TRBV4-1 and TRBJ2-3; 10 bases match TRBD2. Trimming removed 3 bases from V and 4 bases from J; junction bases left unmatched: 4. CDR3 length: 15 residues. In germline, CDR1 is MGHRA, CDR2 YSYEKL. CDR3 nucleotide sequence: TGCGCCAGCAGCCATAGTCTAGCGGGGGCAGATACGCAGTATTTT. Translation: CASSHSLAGADTQYF.